Below, 27 T cell receptor beta chains from the same sample are listed, as sequenced in a study of graft-versus-host responses after intestinal transplantation. These receptors' targets are unknown. TCRdb's table, derived via immunoSEQ multiplex PCR, lists solely in-frame clones and lacks some. The table records about 100,000 clones, about nine tenths of them present only once. This specimen consisted of unstimulated CD4+ T cells sorted from spleen or lymph node cells, obtained before transplant. The origin of the receptors is a human donor who was the organ donor for an intestinal transplant.

The rearrangement uses TRBV7-6 and TRBJ1-5, with TRBD1 matching over 7 bases. Germline V lookup: CDR1 SGHVS, CDR2 FNYEAQ. The CDR3 covers 16 residues. V shed 5 bases and J 2 bases; nucleotides not matched to a gene: 9. The CDR3 DNA is TGTGCCAGCAGCAATCAAGGGGGCCGGGGCAATCAGCCCCAGCATTTT. As protein: CASSNQGGRGNQPQHF. Using reference TRBV7-6 and TRBJ1-5 for the parts outside the CDR3, the full variable domain is GAGVSQSPRYKVTKRGQDVALRCDPISGHVSLYWYRQALGQGPEFLTYFNYEAQQDKSGLPNDRFSAERPEGSISTLTIQRTEQRDSAMYRCASSNQGGRGNQPQHFGDGTRLSIL.

This rearrangement joins TRBV11-2 to TRBJ1-2; 7 bases align to TRBD1. The CDR3 is 13 residues long. V shed 4 bases, J shed 5 bases, and the junction held 4 bases outside the gene matches. Per the germline V gene, CDR1 is SGHAT and CDR2 is FQNNGV. The CDR3 DNA sequence: TGTGCCAGCAGCTCAGAGGGGGCGTATGGCTACACCTTC. Residues: CASSSEGAYGYTF.

Details on this clone: Distinct nucleotide sequences in the sample also encode this CDR3. The chain's CDR3 is CASSPGDAYDNEQFF. CDR3 DNA sequence: TGCGCCAGCAGCCCAGGGGACGCGTATGACAATGAGCAGTTCTTC. The chain is built from TRBV5-1 and TRBJ2-1, with D possibly matching TRBD1 (6 bases). This CDR3 contains 15 residues. The germline V gene has CDR1 SGHRS and CDR2 YFSETQ. Trimming left V 4 bases short and J 5 bases short, with 16 bases between.

The chain joins TRBV18 to TRBJ2-3; D is perhaps TRBD1 or TRBD2 (5 bases each). V lost 0 bases and J lost 6, with 16 bases in between. The CDR3 is 16 residues long. Germline V CDR1 and CDR2: KGHSH, LQKENI. CDR3 nucleotide sequence: TGTGCCAGCTCACCACCTGGAGGTGGGGCCCCGGATACGCAGTATTTT. Protein: CASSPPGGGAPDTQYF.

This clone was found once. J is TRBJ1-1 and V is TRBV4-1; D remains ambiguous. V lost 1 base to trimming and J lost 6 bases, with 12 bases between them. Germline lookup yields CDR1 MGHRA and CDR2 YSYEKL. CDR3 length: 14 amino acids. This CDR3 reads CASSQGHGFPEAFF. The CDR3 nucleotides are TGCGCCAGCAGCCAAGGTCATGGGTTCCCTGAAGCTTTCTTT.

The rearrangement links TRBV7-3 to TRBJ2-5; 14 nucleotides match TRBD2. The V gene's germline CDR1 is SGHTA and CDR2 FQGTGA. V lost 5 bases, J lost 1 base, and 6 bases stayed unmatched. The CDR3 runs 17 residues. The CDR3, as DNA: TGTGCCAGCAGCAAGGGACTAGCGGGAGTCCTCCAAGAGACCCAGTACTTC. Protein product: CASSKGLAGVLQETQYF.

The rearrangement uses TRBV7-3 and TRBJ2-5; D remains unclear. Germline CDR1 reads SGHTA; CDR2 reads FQGTGA. The V gene lost 0 bases and the J gene lost 1 base, with 9 bases spanning the gap. The CDR3 is 15 amino acids. CDR3 coding DNA: TGTGCCAGCAGCTTAACGGGTGTCCCCCAAGAGACCCAGTACTTC. This gives the protein CASSLTGVPQETQYF.

This clone was seen a single time. V gene TRBV5-4 combines with J gene TRBJ1-5; D is uncertain. The V end was cut by 0 bases, the J end by 2 bases, with 9 bases between. The CDR3 is 15 residues long. Germline CDR1 is SGHNT and CDR2 is YYREEE (reference sequence). The CDR3 loop reads CASSLGQVGNQPQHF. DNA for the CDR3: TGTGCCAGCAGCTTGGGGCAGGTGGGCAATCAGCCCCAGCATTTT.

This chain connects TRBV7-9 to TRBJ2-1, with a weak D call TRBD2 (5 bases). V was pared by 0 bases and J by 15 bases, with 15 bases between. Germline-derived CDR1 and CDR2 are SEHNR and FQNEAQ (reference sequence). The CDR3 is 13 residues long. CDR3 protein: CASSLAGVEAGFF. The DNA for the CDR3 is TGTGCCAGCAGCTTAGCCGGGGTAGAAGCTGGGTTCTTC. The full variable domain, completed using reference TRBV7-9 and TRBJ2-1, is DTGVSQNPRHKITKRGQNVTFRCDPISEHNRLYWYRQTLGQGPEFLTYFQNEAQLEKSRLLSDRFSAERPKGSFSTLEIQRTEQGDSAMYLCASSLAGVEAGFFGPGTRLTVL.

This clone was picked up one time. The chain couples TRBV19 to TRBJ1-5; D is uncertain. Germline CDR1 LNHDA, CDR2 SQIVND (reference sequence). Trimming pared 4 bases from V and 2 bases from J, leaving 12 bases between. The CDR3 contains 15 residues. CDR3 sequence: CASSTRAQRNQPQHF. CDR3 nucleotide sequence: TGTGCCAGTAGTACGCGGGCGCAGCGCAATCAGCCCCAGCATTTT.

The chain is built from TRBV7-8 and TRBJ1-3, with 8 bases lining up with TRBD1. Germline CDR1 and CDR2: SGHVS and FQNEAQ. V dropped 5 bases and J dropped 3; count of bases not matched to a gene: 6. The length of the CDR3 is 15 residues. This CDR3 is CASSPGRGRGNTIYF. The CDR3 DNA reads TGTGCCAGCAGCCCCGGCAGGGGGCGTGGAAACACCATATATTTT.

V usage is TRBV5-1 and J usage is TRBJ1-1; no firm D call. Deletions cut 1 base from V and 1 base from J, with 8 bases between. Per germline, CDR1 SGHRS and CDR2 YFSETQ. The CDR3 runs to 14 residues. The CDR3 region is CASSLRAANTEAFF. Here the CDR3 DNA reads TGCGCCAGCAGCTTGAGGGCGGCGAACACTGAAGCTTTCTTT.

The chain has TRBV9 and TRBJ2-1, with D tentatively TRBD1 or TRBD2 (6 bases each). The CDR3 has 16 amino acids. The germline CDR1 and CDR2 sequences are SGDLS and YYNGEE. V shed 2 bases and J shed 0 bases, with 12 bases lying between them. The CDR3 loop reads CASSVLADSSYNEQFF. The CDR3 coding sequence is TGTGCCAGCAGCGTTTTAGCGGACAGCTCCTACAATGAGCAGTTCTTC. The variable domain in full, with the rest retrieved from reference TRBV9 and TRBJ2-1, is DSGVTQTPKHLITATGQRVTLRCSPRSGDLSVYWYQQSLDQGLQFLIQYYNGEERAKGNILERFSAQQFPDLHSELNLSSLELGDSALYFCASSVLADSSYNEQFFGPGTRLTVL.

The chain uses TRBV28 and TRBJ1-2; D not certain. The CDR3 sequence is 13 residues long. The germline V gene encodes CDR1 MDHEN and CDR2 SYDVKM. V was shortened by 6 bases and J by 4 bases, with 12 bases between the two germline ends. The CDR3 DNA follows: TGTGCCAGCAGCACCCCCGGCAGCTATGGCTACACCTTC. The encoded protein is CASSTPGSYGYTF.

The chain couples TRBV6-5 to TRBJ2-3; the D gene is possibly TRBD1 (6 bases). V lost 7 bases and J 4 bases, leaving 15 bases between the germline ends. Germline assignment: CDR1 MNHEY and CDR2 SVGAGI. The CDR3 sequence is 14 residues long. CDR3 amino acids: CASKELGAADTQYF. The DNA of the CDR3 is TGTGCCAGCAAAGAGCTGGGGGCGGCAGATACGCAGTATTTT.

The V call is TRBV10-2, the J call TRBJ2-1; D is undetermined. The V and J ends lost 7 bases and 0 bases respectively, with 10 bases between them. The CDR3 length is 14 residues. Germline assignment: CDR1 WSHSY and CDR2 SAAADI. The CDR3 region has the DNA TGCGCCAGCATGAACACGCGCTCCTACAATGAGCAGTTCTTC. This codes for CASMNTRSYNEQFF.

V and J are TRBV11-2 and TRBJ2-1, with D perhaps TRBD2 (7 bases). V was pared by 1 base and J by 3 bases, with 13 bases between. The length of the CDR3 is 16 residues. The germline CDR1 and CDR2 sequences are SGHAT and FQNNGV. The CDR3 DNA is TGTGCCAGCAGCTTAGTCTGGAGGGGGGGCTACAATGAGCAGTTCTTC. Translated: CASSLVWRGGYNEQFF.

This sequence joins TRBV29-1 and TRBJ1-2, with 7 nucleotides matching TRBD1. The CDR3 has 12 amino acids. V trimming: 8 bases; J trimming: 5 bases; junction bases outside the gene matches: 8. Germline loops: CDR1 SQVTM, CDR2 ANQGSEA. The DNA for the CDR3 is TGCAGCCTAAGACAGGGCCTTTATGGCTACACCTTC. This encodes CSLRQGLYGYTF.

This chain joins TRBV18 and TRBJ2-6, with D possibly matching TRBD1 (5 bases). CDR1 is KGHSH and CDR2 is LQKENI in the germline V gene. V gave up 0 bases and J gave up 2 bases, with 11 bases separating them. The CDR3 spans 17 residues. The DNA for the CDR3 is TGTGCCAGCTCACCACCGGCAGGGTCCCCTGGGGCCAACGTCCTGACTTTC. It yields the protein CASSPPAGSPGANVLTF.

This clone was picked up a small number of times. The gene calls are TRBV19 and TRBJ2-6, with 13 nucleotides matching TRBD2. The germline gives CDR1 LNHDA, CDR2 SQIVND (reference sequence). Trimming cost V 4 bases and J 3 bases; bases outside gene matches: 9. This CDR3 has 19 residues. The DNA for the CDR3 is TGTGCCAGTAGTACTCCGGGACTAGCGGGATCTGGTGGGGCCAACGTCCTGACTTTC. It specifies CASSTPGLAGSGGANVLTF.

This clone was seen a few times. This chain uses TRBV7-9 with TRBJ2-5; 7 bases are shared with TRBD2. CDR3 length: 14 amino acids. CDR1 and CDR2 (germline): SEHNR, FQNEAQ (reference sequence). V was pared by 5 bases and J by 2 bases, with 5 bases of the junction left unmatched. The CDR3 spells CASSLRTRQETQYF. Here the CDR3 DNA reads TGTGCCAGCAGCCTCCGGACTAGGCAAGAGACCCAGTACTTC.

V gene TRBV9 combines with J gene TRBJ2-2; D is unclear. Trimming took off 0 bases at V and 5 bases at J, with 8 bases between the two ends. The CDR3 runs to 14 residues. From germline, CDR1 is SGDLS and CDR2 YYNGEE. The CDR3 here is CASSVDALTGELFF. The CDR3 DNA follows: TGTGCCAGCAGCGTAGATGCACTGACCGGGGAGCTGTTTTTT.

The genes are TRBV9 and TRBJ2-1; the match to TRBD1 covers 8 bases. CDR1 and CDR2 (germline): SGDLS, YYNGEE. Trimming took 4 bases from V and 6 from J; bases not matched to a gene: 3. The CDR3 loop spans 13 amino acids. CDR3 sequence reads: CASSSDRVNEQFF. The CDR3 DNA sequence: TGTGCCAGCAGCTCGGACAGGGTCAATGAGCAGTTCTTC.

CDR3 loop: CATSRGQGEGYGEAFF. CDR3 in DNA: TGTGCCACCAGCAGAGGACAGGGGGAAGGGTACGGTGAAGCTTTCTTT. The rearrangement links TRBV15 to TRBJ1-1; 9 bases align to TRBD1. Germline CDR1 LNHNV, CDR2 YYDKDF (reference sequence). This CDR3 is 16 amino acids long. V trimming: 1 base; J trimming: 7 bases; junction bases outside the gene matches: 10.

The chain couples TRBV30 to TRBJ2-2, with 7 bases matching TRBD1. With V trimmed by 2 bases and J by 5 bases, 8 bases remained unmatched. The V gene's germline CDR1 is GTSNPN and CDR2 SVGIG (reference sequence). The CDR3 covers 15 residues. Here the CDR3 DNA reads TGTGCCTGGAGTAAAGGACAGGCATTTACCGGGGAGCTGTTTTTT. Protein product: CAWSKGQAFTGELFF.

The rearrangement joins TRBV5-1 to TRBJ2-5; 8 nucleotides line up with TRBD2. V lost 0 bases, J lost 4 bases, and 20 bases stayed unmatched. Germline-derived CDR1 and CDR2 are SGHRS and YFSETQ. This CDR3 comprises 20 residues. CDR3 sequence: CASSLAGGAGGGPLGETQYF. CDR3 in DNA: TGCGCCAGCAGCTTGGCCGGGGGGGCCGGCGGGGGACCTTTGGGAGAGACCCAGTACTTC.

V gene TRBV13 combines with J gene TRBJ2-6; D is ambiguous. The germline V gene encodes CDR1 PRHDT and CDR2 FYEKMQ (reference sequence). Trimming shortened V by 2 bases and J by 1 base, and 6 bases separated the two germline ends. This CDR3 contains 15 residues. CDR3 sequence reads: CASSLRVSGANVLTF. For the CDR3, the DNA is TGTGCCAGCAGCTTACGGGTTTCTGGGGCCAACGTCCTGACTTTC.